Here is one T cell receptor (beta chain) with its context. The target antigen is unknown. These data are taken from a study of T cell responses to AZD1222 COVID-19 vaccine. The repertoire was sequenced with immunoSEQ multiplex PCR; TCRdb's copy has only in-frame clones and lacks some. The table lists 210,000 or so clones, about 93% of them singletons. Broader study findings: Dominant at 160-218 and 743-854, vaccine-associated CD4 TCRs also spanned spike.

The germline gives CDR1 SNHLY, CDR2 FYNNEI. V was pared by 6 bases and J by 6 bases, with 15 bases between. This CDR3 region has 15 residues. Sample: peripheral blood, taken on day 0 of MenACWY control vaccination. The receptor was derived from an adult in good health. The gene calls are TRBV2 and TRBJ1-6, with D unresolved. The DNA for the CDR3 is TGTGCCAGCAGCCCGGAAGTGCCGCCTAATTCACCCCTCCACTTT. Translating it yields CASSPEVPPNSPLHF.